This T cell receptor beta chain came from a study of blood T cell repertoires in COVID-19. Trimming removed 5 bases from V and 4 bases from J, with 9 bases in between. The CDR3 has 12 residues. Looked up from germline, CDR1 is SGHVS and CDR2 is FQNEAQ. This clone has only a few counts. Here immunoSEQ multiplex PCR was the method, and the copy in TCRdb shows in-frame clones only, minus some. The sample lists fewer than 350,000 clones; roughly nine tenths were seen once. The V gene is TRBV7-8, the J gene TRBJ2-7; no definite D call. The receptor's source is a woman aged 25 to 39 with COVID-19, enrolled during active disease. Sequenced material: peripheral blood. The CDR3 spells CASSPGLYEQYF. In DNA form, the CDR3 reads TGTGCCAGCAGCCCCGGGTTGTACGAGCAGTACTTC. Combining the CDR3 with reference TRBV7-8 and TRBJ2-7 gives the whole variable domain GAGVSQSPRYKVAKRGQDVALRCDPISGHVSLFWYQQALGQGPEFLTYFQNEAQLDKSGLPSDRFFAERPEGSVSTLKIQRTQQEDSAVYLCASSPGLYEQYFGPGTRLTVT.